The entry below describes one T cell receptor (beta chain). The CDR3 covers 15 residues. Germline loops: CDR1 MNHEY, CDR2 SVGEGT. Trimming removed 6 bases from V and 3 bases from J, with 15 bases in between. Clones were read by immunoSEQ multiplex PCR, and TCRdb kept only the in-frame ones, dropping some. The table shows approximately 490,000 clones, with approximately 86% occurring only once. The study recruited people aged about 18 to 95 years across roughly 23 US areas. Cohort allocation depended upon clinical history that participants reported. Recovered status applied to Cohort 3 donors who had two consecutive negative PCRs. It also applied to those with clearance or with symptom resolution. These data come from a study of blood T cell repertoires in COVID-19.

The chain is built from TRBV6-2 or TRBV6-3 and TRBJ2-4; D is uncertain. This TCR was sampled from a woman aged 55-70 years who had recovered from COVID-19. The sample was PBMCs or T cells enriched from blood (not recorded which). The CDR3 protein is CASSPAGLGKNIQYF. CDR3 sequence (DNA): TGTGCCAGCAGCCCCGCCGGGTTGGGCAAAAACATTCAGTACTTC.